The T cell receptor (beta chain) under discussion was sequenced for a study of shared clonotypes between healthy human individuals. Turning to the study itself: Three plates were used per donor for CD4 naive, three for CD4 memory, two for CD8 naive and one for CD8 memory.

The naive CD8 population came from CD45RO-negative cells selected for CCR7, without terminally differentiated effector memory CD45RA+ cells. This table comes from immunoSEQ multiplex PCR, and its TCRdb copy is limited to in-frame clones, with some not included. The sample holds 660,000 or so clones; about 95% are singletons and the top ten take about 0.12%. The germline V gene encodes CDR1 SGHNT and CDR2 YYREEE (reference sequence). The CDR3 totals 13 residues. The V gene lost 7 bases and the J gene lost 6 bases, with 14 bases spanning the gap. The gene calls are TRBV5-4 and TRBJ1-5; D might be TRBD1 (5 bases). The clonotype originates from a woman aged 30 to 39 in good health. The sequenced sample consisted of naive CD8+ T cells sorted from blood. CDR3 bases: TGTGCCAGCGCCCAGGGCGCAGGTCAGCCCCAGCATTTT. This translates into CASAQGAGQPQHF.